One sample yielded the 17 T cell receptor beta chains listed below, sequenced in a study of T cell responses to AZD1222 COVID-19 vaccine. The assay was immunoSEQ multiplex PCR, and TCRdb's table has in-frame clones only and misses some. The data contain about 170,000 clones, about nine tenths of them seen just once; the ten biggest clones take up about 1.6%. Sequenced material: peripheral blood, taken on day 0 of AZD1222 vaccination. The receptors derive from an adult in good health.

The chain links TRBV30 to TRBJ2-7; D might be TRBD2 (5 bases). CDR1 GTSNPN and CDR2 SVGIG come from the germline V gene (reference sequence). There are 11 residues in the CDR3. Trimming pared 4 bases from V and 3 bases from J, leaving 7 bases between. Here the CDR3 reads CAWTGGYEQYF. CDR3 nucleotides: TGTGCCTGGACAGGAGGCTACGAGCAGTACTTC.

CDR3: CASRVTMGGAVEQFF. CDR3 DNA sequence: TGCGCCAGCAGAGTAACCATGGGTGGGGCCGTTGAGCAGTTCTTC. The genes are TRBV10-2 and TRBJ2-1; tentatively, D is TRBD1 (5 bases). Per the germline V gene, CDR1 is WSHSY and CDR2 is SAAADI. The CDR3 spans 15 residues. Trimming stripped 6 bases from V and 9 bases from J, with 21 bases between.

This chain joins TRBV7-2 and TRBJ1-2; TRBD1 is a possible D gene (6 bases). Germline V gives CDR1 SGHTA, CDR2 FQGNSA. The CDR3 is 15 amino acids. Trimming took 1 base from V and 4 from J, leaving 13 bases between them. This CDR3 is CASSLDGGPSYGYTF. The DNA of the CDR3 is TGTGCCAGCAGCTTAGATGGGGGGCCGAGCTATGGCTACACCTTC.

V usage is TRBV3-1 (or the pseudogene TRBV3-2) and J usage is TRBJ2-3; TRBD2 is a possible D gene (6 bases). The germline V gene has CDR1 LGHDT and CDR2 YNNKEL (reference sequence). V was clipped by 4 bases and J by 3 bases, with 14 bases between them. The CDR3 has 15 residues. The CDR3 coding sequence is TGTGCCAGCAGCCGCCGACTAGGTGGGACAGATACGCAGTATTTT. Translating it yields CASSRRLGGTDTQYF.

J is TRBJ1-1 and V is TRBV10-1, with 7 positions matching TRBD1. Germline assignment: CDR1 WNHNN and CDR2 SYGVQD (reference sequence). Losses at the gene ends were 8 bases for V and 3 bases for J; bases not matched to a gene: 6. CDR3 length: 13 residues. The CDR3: CASAGQRDTEAFF. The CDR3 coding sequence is TGCGCCAGCGCGGGACAGCGGGACACTGAAGCTTTCTTT.

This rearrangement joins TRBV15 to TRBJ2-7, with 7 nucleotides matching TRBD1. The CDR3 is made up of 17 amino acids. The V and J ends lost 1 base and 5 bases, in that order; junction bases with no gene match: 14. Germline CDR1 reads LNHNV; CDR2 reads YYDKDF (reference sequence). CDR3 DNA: TGTGCCACCAGCAGAGGATTGTCGAAACAGGGGATCCACGAGCAGTACTTC. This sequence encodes CATSRGLSKQGIHEQYF.

The CDR3 loop is CASNYTWTAYYGYTF. The CDR3 coding sequence is TGTGCCAGCAACTATACTTGGACAGCCTACTATGGCTACACCTTC. The chain employs TRBV7-9 and TRBJ1-2; tentatively, D is TRBD1 (6 bases). The CDR3 extends over 15 amino acids. With 7 bases removed from V and 3 bases from J, the gap between germline ends came to 18 bases. Germline V gene data show CDR1 as SEHNR and CDR2 as FQNEAQ (reference sequence).

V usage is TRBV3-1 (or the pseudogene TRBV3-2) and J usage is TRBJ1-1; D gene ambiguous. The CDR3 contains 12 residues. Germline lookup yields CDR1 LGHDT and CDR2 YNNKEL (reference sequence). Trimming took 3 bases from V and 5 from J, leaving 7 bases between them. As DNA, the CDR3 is TGTGCCAGCAGCCATGGGAGAACTGAAGCTTTCTTT. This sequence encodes CASSHGRTEAFF.

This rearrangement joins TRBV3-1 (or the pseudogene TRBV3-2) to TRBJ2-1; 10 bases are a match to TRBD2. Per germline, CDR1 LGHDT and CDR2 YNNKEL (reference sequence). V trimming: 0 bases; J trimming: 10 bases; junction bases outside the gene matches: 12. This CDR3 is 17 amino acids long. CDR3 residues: CASSQDHPIAGGQEQFF. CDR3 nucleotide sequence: TGTGCCAGCAGCCAAGATCACCCGATAGCGGGGGGACAGGAGCAGTTCTTC.

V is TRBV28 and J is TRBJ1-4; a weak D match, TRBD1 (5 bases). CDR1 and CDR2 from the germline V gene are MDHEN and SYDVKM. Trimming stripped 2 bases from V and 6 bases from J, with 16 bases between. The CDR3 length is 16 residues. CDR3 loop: CASSLLSWAGDEKLFF. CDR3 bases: TGTGCCAGCAGTTTACTATCTTGGGCGGGGGATGAAAAACTGTTTTTT.

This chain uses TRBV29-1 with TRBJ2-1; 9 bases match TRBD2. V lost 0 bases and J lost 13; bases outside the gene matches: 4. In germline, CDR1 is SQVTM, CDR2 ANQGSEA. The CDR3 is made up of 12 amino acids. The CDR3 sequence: CSVEDPSGTQFF. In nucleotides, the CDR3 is TGCAGCGTTGAAGATCCTAGCGGGACCCAGTTCTTC.

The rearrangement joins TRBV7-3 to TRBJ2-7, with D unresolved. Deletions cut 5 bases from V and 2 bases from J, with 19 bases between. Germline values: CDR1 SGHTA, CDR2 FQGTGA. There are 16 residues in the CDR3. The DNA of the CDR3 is TGTGCCAGCAGCCCTACGGAAGGTAAAGCACCCTACGAGCAGTACTTC. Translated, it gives CASSPTEGKAPYEQYF.

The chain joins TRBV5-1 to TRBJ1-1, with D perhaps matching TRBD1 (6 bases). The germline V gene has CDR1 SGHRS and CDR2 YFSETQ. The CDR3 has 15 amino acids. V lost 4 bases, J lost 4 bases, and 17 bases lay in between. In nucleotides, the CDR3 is TGCGCCAGCAGCGTCGATTTGCGGGGGGCCACTGAAGCTTTCTTT. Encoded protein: CASSVDLRGATEAFF.

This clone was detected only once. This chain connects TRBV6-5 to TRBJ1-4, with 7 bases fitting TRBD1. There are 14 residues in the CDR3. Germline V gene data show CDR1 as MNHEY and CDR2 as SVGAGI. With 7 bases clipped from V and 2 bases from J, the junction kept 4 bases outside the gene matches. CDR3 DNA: TGTGCCAGCACGGACAGGCCGACTAATGAAAAACTGTTTTTT. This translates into CASTDRPTNEKLFF.

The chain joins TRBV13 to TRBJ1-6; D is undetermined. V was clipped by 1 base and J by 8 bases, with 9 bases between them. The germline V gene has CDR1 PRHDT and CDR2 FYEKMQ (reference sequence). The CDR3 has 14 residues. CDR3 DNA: TGTGCCAGCAGCTTAGACCGACGGGATTCACCCCTCCACTTT. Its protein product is CASSLDRRDSPLHF.

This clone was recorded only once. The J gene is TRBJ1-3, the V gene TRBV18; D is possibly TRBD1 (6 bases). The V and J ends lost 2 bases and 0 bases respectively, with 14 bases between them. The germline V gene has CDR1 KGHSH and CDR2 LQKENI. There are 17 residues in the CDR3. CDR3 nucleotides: TGTGCCAGCTCACCAATTGACAGGCCGAGCTCTGGAAACACCATATATTTT. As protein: CASSPIDRPSSGNTIYF.

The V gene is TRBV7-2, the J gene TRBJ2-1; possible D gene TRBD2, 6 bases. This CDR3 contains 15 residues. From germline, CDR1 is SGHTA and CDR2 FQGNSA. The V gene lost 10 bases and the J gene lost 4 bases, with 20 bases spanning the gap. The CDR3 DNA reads TGTGCCATTAAGATCGCGGGGCGGCAATACAATGAGCAGTTCTTC. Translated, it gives CAIKIAGRQYNEQFF. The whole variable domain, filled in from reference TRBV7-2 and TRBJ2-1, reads GAGVSQSPSNKVTEKGKDVELRCDPISGHTALYWYRQSLGQGLEFLIYFQGNSAPDKSGLPSDRFSAERTGGSVSTLTIQRTQQEDSAVYLCAIKIAGRQYNEQFFGPGTRLTVL.